This TCR beta chain comes out of a study of T-cell reconstitution after alpha-beta-depleted transplantation in children. A TCRbeta library incorporating unique molecular identifiers was prepared. TCRdb called the PCR reads again in MiXCR, with one record for every CDR3 protein. The sample carries 150,000 to 250,000 distinct CDR3 sequences, about 14% recorded once. The table lists this clonotype with many counts. The sequence was obtained from a human donor who donated a stem cell graft to a child with acute lymphoblastic leukemia. The material sequenced was PBMCs from the stem cell graft donor, taken from the stem cell graft.

The CDR3 DNA sequence: TGTGCCAGCAGTATTCTACAGGATACGCAGTATTTT. Encoded protein: CASSILQDTQYF. The chain links TRBV12-3 or TRBV12-4 to TRBJ2-3; D unresolved. The CDR3 is 12 amino acids. Deletions cut 5 bases from V and 6 bases from J, with 9 bases between.